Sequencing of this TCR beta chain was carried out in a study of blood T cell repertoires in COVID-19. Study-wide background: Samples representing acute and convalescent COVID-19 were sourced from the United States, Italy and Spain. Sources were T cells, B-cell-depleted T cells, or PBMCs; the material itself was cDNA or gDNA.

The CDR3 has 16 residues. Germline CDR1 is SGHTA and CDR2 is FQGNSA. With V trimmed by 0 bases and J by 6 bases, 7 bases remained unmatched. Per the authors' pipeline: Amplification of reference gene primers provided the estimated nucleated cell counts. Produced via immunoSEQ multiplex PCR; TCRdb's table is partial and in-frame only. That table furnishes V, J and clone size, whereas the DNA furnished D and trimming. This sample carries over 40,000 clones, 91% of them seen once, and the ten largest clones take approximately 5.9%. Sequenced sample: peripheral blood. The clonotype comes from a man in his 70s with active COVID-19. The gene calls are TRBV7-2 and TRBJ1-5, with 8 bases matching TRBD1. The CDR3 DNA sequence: TGTGCCAGCAGCTTAGCGTTCCAGGGGGCGACTCAGCCCCAGCATTTT. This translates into CASSLAFQGATQPQHF.